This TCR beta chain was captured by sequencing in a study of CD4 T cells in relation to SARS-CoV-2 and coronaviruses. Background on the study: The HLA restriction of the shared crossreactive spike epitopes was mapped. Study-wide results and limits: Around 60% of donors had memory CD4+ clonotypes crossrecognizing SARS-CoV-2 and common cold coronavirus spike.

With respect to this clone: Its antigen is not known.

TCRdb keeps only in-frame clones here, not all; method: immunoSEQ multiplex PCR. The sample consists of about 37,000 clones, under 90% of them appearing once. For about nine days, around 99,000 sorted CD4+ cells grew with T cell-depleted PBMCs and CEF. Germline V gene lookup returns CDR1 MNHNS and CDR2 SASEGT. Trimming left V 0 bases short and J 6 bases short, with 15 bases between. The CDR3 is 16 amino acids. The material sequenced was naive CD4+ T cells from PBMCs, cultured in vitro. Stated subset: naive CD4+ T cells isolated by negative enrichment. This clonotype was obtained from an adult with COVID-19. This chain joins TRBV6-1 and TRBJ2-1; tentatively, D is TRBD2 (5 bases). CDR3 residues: CASSEADGVGGNEQFF. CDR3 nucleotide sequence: TGTGCCAGCAGTGAAGCAGACGGAGTTGGAGGCAATGAGCAGTTCTTC.